Listed here are 11 T cell receptor beta chains from one sample, sequenced in a study of cytomegalovirus exposure and HLA in healthy donors. Here immunoSEQ multiplex PCR was the method, and the copy in TCRdb shows in-frame clones only, minus some. The sample records around 220,000 clones, over 70% being singletons. Material: PBMCs. The source is a woman in her twenties or thirties in good health and CMV-seropositive.

As for this clone: The junction and the germline gene differ at one end; a read error may be behind it. The chain recombines TRBV7-7 with TRBJ2-3; TRBD2 might be the D (5 bases). CDR1 is SSHAT and CDR2 is FNYEAQ in the germline V gene (reference sequence). The CDR3 is made up of 17 amino acids. CDR3 sequence: CASSPINLGASTDTQYF. The CDR3 DNA follows: TGTGCTAGCAGCCCAATTAACCTGGGAGCTAGCACAGATACGCAGTATTTT.

V usage is TRBV11-3 and J usage is TRBJ2-3; the D is unclear. The ends were cut back, 1 base at V and 2 bases at J, with 10 bases in the middle. The CDR3 length is 15 residues. Germline loops: CDR1 SGHNT, CDR2 YENEEA. CDR3 region: CASSLGAGFTDTQYF. The CDR3 region has the DNA TGTGCCAGCAGCTTAGGTGCAGGCTTCACAGATACGCAGTATTTT. Complete variable domain (other parts from reference TRBV11-3 and TRBJ2-3): EAGVVQSPRYKIIEKKQPVAFWCNPISGHNTLYWYLQNLGQGPELLIRYENEEAVDDSQLPKDRFSAERLKGVDSTLKIQPAELGDSAVYLCASSLGAGFTDTQYFGPGTRLTVL.

The rearrangement links TRBV19 to TRBJ1-2; 9 positions agree with TRBD1. CDR1 is LNHDA, CDR2 SQIVND, per germline (reference sequence). The CDR3 is 15 amino acids. Trimming cost V 4 bases and J 6 bases; bases outside gene matches: 9. Here the CDR3 reads CASSTSGTGLHGYTF. CDR3 in DNA: TGTGCCAGTAGTACATCCGGGACAGGGTTGCATGGCTACACCTTC.

The chain carries TRBV20-1 and TRBJ1-2; no clear D gene. The CDR3 is 11 residues long. Germline CDR1 is DFQATT and CDR2 is SNEGSKA (reference sequence). Trimming removed 4 bases from V and 14 bases from J, with 17 bases in between. Here the CDR3 DNA reads TGCAGTGCTAACTACCTACCGTCTTTTACCTTC. It is translated as CSANYLPSFTF.

The count of this clone is one. The chain has TRBV6-5 and TRBJ2-4; D is possibly TRBD1 or TRBD2 (5 bases each). Trimming cost V 5 bases and J 10 bases, with 12 bases left between them. There are 12 residues in the CDR3. Germline CDR1 reads MNHEY; CDR2 reads SVGAGI. Here the CDR3 reads CASSPPGRIQYF. CDR3 sequence (DNA): TGTGCCAGCAGTCCACCGGGACGTATTCAGTACTTC.

The J gene is TRBJ2-3, the V gene TRBV4-3; D perhaps matches TRBD2 (5 bases). The germline CDR1 and CDR2 sequences are LGHNA and YSLEER. The CDR3 covers 17 residues. Between the trimmed V and J ends, which lost 2 bases and 6 bases, there was a span of 21 bases. In nucleotides, the CDR3 is TGCGCCAGCAGCCAAAGGATCTCGGGGAGTTCGCTTGATACGCAGTATTTT. Translating gives CASSQRISGSSLDTQYF.

This clone was observed a single time. The chain has TRBV19 and TRBJ2-1, with a weak D call TRBD1 (6 bases). The CDR3 is made up of 15 amino acids. Per germline, CDR1 LNHDA and CDR2 SQIVND (reference sequence). The V gene lost 4 bases and the J gene lost 3 bases, with 13 bases spanning the gap. The CDR3 nucleotides are TGTGCCAGTAGTAGGACAGATCAGTTCTACAATGAGCAGTTCTTC. Translating it yields CASSRTDQFYNEQFF.

The gene calls are TRBV27 and TRBJ2-7; D not resolved. Trimming shortened V by 0 bases and J by 2 bases, and 5 bases separated the two germline ends. Germline values: CDR1 MNHEY, CDR2 SMNVEV (reference sequence). The CDR3 is 13 residues long. The CDR3 reads CASSLSYAYEQYF. In DNA form, the CDR3 reads TGTGCCAGCAGTTTATCGTACGCCTACGAGCAGTACTTC.

The rearrangement uses TRBV29-1 and TRBJ1-3, with TRBD1 identical over 7 bases. J lost 0 bases, V lost 5 bases, and 4 bases had no gene match. This CDR3 has 14 amino acids. The germline CDR1 and CDR2 sequences are SQVTM and ANQGSEA. The CDR3 loop reads CSVRDSYSGNTIYF. The CDR3 bases are TGCAGCGTTAGGGACAGCTACTCTGGAAACACCATATATTTT.

V and J are TRBV18 and TRBJ1-4; 12 bases fit TRBD1. Germline-derived CDR1 and CDR2 are KGHSH and LQKENI. V shed 3 bases and J 5 bases; nucleotides not matched to a gene: 1. This CDR3 has 15 residues. DNA for the CDR3: TGTGCCAGCTCACCCGGGACAGGGGGCAATGAAAAACTGTTTTTT. Its translation: CASSPGTGGNEKLFF.

This rearrangement joins TRBV9 to TRBJ2-1, with TRBD2 matching over 11 bases. The CDR3 consists of 14 residues. Germline CDR1 SGDLS, CDR2 YYNGEE. The V and J ends lost 4 bases and 7 bases, in that order; junction bases with no gene match: 4. The CDR3 loop reads CASSPRLAGNEQFF. The CDR3 bases are TGTGCCAGCAGCCCCAGACTAGCGGGGAATGAGCAGTTCTTC.